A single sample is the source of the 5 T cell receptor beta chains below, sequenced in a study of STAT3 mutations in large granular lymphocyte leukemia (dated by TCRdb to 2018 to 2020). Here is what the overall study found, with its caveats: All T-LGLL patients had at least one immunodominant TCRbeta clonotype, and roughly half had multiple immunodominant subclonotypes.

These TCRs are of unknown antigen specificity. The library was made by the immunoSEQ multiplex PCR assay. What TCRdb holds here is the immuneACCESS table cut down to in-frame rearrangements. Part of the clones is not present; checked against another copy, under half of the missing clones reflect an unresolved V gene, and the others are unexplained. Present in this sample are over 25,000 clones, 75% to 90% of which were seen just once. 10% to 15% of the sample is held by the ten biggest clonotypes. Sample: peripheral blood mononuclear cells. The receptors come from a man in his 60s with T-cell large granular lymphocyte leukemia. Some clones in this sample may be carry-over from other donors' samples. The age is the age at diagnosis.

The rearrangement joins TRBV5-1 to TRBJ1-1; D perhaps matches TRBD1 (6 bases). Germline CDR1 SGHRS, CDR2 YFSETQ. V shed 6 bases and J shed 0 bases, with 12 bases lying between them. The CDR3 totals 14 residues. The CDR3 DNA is TGCGCCAGCAACCTGGACAGCATGAACACTGAAGCTTTCTTT. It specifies CASNLDSMNTEAFF.

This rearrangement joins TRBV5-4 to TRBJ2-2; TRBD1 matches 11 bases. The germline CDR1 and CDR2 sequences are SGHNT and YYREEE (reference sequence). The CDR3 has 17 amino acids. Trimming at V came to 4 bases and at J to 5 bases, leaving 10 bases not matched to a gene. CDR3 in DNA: TGTGCCAGCAGCCCCGGACAGGGGGCTGTAGGTACCGGGGAGCTGTTTTTT. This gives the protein CASSPGQGAVGTGELFF.

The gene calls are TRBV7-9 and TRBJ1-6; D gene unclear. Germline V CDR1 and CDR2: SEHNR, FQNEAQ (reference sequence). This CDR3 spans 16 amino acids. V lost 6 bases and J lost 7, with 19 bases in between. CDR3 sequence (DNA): TGTGCCAGCAGGTCGGGTATCGGGAACCAAAATTCACCCCTCCACTTT. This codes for CASRSGIGNQNSPLHF.

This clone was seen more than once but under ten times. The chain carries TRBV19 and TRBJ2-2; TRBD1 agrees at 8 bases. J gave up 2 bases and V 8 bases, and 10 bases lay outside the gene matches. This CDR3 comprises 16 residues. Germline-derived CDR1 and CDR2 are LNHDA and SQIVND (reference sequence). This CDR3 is CASRSEDRGNTGELFF. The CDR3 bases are TGTGCCAGTCGAAGTGAAGACAGGGGAAACACCGGGGAGCTGTTTTTT.

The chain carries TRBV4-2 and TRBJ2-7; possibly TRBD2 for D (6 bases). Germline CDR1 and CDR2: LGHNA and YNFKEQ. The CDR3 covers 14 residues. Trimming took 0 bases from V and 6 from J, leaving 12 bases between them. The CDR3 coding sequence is TGTGCCAGCAGCCAAGAGCGGGGTTTAAGCGAGCAGTACTTC. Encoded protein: CASSQERGLSEQYF.